One and the same sample provided the 8 T cell receptor beta chains below, sequenced in a study of T cells in Graves' hyperthyroidism and ophthalmopathy. RNA transcripts gave rise to amplified TCR beta CDR3 regions. HTBI primers were employed in a first-round RT-PCR of the TCR CDR3. TCRdb processed the multiplex PCR reads anew with MiXCR; each CDR3 protein has one entry. This sample carries about 260,000 distinct CDR3 sequences, over 15% of them seen once, and the ten largest clones take 25% to 30%. The sequenced material came from blood. The source is a woman younger than 30 with Graves' ophthalmopathy.

This clonotype was recorded at least ten times. V usage is TRBV29-1 and J usage is TRBJ1-3; possible D gene TRBD1, 6 bases. V was trimmed by 3 bases and J by 1 base, leaving 10 bases between them. This CDR3 contains 14 residues. Germline V gene sequence: CDR1 SQVTM, CDR2 ANQGSEA. The CDR3 DNA sequence: TGCAGCGTTGAGGGACACCTTTCTGGAAACACCATATATTTT. It encodes CSVEGHLSGNTIYF.

This clonotype was counted at least ten times. V and J are TRBV7-2 and TRBJ2-7; 11 bases are shared with TRBD2. Germline assignment: CDR1 SGHTA and CDR2 FQGNSA. The J segment lost 6 bases and the V segment lost 2 bases, leaving 6 bases of the junction unmatched. This CDR3 has 15 amino acids. The CDR3 DNA reads as TGTGCCAGCAGCTTACGGCGTCTAGCGGGAGGCGAGCAGTACTTC. Translated: CASSLRRLAGGEQYF.

The chain is built from TRBV6-1 and TRBJ1-2; D perhaps matches TRBD1 (6 bases). The CDR3 is 14 residues long. Looked up from germline, CDR1 is MNHNS and CDR2 is SASEGT. Trimming removed 8 bases from V and 5 bases from J, with 18 bases in between. CDR3 in amino acids: CASFFGGLRYGYTF. The CDR3 nucleotides read TGTGCCAGCTTCTTCGGGGGCTTGAGGTATGGCTACACCTTC.

The chain has TRBV5-6 and TRBJ2-7; D uncertain. Trimming stripped 0 bases from V and 5 bases from J, with 6 bases between. Germline V gene sequence: CDR1 SGHDT, CDR2 YYEEEE. The CDR3 has 12 amino acids. The CDR3 reads CASSLGVNEQYF. In DNA form, the CDR3 reads TGTGCCAGCAGCTTGGGGGTTAACGAGCAGTACTTC.

Ten or more counts support this clonotype. The chain is built from TRBV13 and TRBJ1-1; TRBD1 is a possible D gene (6 bases). Germline assignment: CDR1 PRHDT and CDR2 FYEKMQ (reference sequence). Trimming removed 4 bases from V and 3 bases from J, with 18 bases in between. The CDR3 contains 16 residues. CDR3 in DNA: TGTGCCAGCAGCTCCCCTCGCGGCAGGGGTCACACTGAAGCTTTCTTT. It is translated as CASSSPRGRGHTEAFF. Using reference TRBV13 and TRBJ1-1 for the parts outside the CDR3, the full variable domain is AAGVIQSPRHLIKEKRETATLKCYPIPRHDTVYWYQQGPGQDPQFLISFYEKMQSDKGSIPDRFSAQQFSDYHSELNMSSLELGDSALYFCASSSPRGRGHTEAFFGQGTRLTVV.

The CDR3, as DNA: TGTGCCAGCAGCGCTACCGGGACTAGCGGGAGCGGCGAGCAGTTCTTC. Its protein is CASSATGTSGSGEQFF. The chain couples TRBV12-3 or TRBV12-4 to TRBJ2-1, with 14 positions matching TRBD2. The length of the CDR3 is 16 residues. After removal of 6 bases from V and 10 bases from J, the junction contained 11 bases not matched to a gene.

This clonotype has only a few counts. This chain connects TRBV28 to TRBJ1-5, with TRBD1 matching 9 bases. The trim removed 4 bases at V and 4 bases at J, leaving 8 bases unmatched. Germline V gene lookup returns CDR1 MDHEN and CDR2 SYDVKM. This CDR3 contains 16 residues. CDR3 in DNA: TGTGCCAGCAGTTCTCTCGGGACAGGGTGGAATCAGCCCCAGCATTTT. This gives the protein CASSSLGTGWNQPQHF.

This clonotype was seen repeatedly, ten times or more. V gene TRBV6-1 combines with J gene TRBJ2-1; a weak D match, TRBD2 (6 bases). CDR3 length: 16 residues. CDR1 is MNHNS and CDR2 is SASEGT in the germline V gene. Trimming left V 6 bases short and J 5 bases short, with 20 bases between. The CDR3 sequence is CASSLDSGGRNNEQFF. The CDR3 bases are TGTGCCAGCAGCCTCGATAGCGGAGGCCGAAACAATGAGCAGTTCTTC.